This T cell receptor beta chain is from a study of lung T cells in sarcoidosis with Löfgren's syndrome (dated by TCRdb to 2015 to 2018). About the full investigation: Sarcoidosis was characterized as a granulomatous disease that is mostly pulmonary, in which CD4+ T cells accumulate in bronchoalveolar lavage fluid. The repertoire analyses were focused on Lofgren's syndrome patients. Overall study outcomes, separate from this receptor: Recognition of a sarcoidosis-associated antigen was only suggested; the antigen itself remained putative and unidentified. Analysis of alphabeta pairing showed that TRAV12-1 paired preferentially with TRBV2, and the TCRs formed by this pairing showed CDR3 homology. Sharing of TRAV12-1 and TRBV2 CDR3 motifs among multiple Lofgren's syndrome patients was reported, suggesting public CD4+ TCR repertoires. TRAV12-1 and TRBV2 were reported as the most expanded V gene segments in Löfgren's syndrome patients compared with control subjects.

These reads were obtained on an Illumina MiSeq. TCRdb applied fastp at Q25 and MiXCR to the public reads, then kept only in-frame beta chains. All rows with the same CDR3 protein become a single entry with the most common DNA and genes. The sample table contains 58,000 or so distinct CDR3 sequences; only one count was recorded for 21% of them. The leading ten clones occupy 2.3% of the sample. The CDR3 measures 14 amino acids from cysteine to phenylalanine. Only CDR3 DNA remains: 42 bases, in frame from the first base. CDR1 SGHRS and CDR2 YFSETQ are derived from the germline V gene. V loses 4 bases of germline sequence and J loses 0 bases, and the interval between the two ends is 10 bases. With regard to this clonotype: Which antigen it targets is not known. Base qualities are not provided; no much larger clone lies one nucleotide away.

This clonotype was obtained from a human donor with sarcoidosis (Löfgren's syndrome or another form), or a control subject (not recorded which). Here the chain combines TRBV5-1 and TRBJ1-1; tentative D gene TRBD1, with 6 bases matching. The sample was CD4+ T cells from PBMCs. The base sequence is TGCGCCAGCAGCCTAACAGGGATGAACACTGAAGCTTTCTTT. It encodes CASSLTGMNTEAFF.